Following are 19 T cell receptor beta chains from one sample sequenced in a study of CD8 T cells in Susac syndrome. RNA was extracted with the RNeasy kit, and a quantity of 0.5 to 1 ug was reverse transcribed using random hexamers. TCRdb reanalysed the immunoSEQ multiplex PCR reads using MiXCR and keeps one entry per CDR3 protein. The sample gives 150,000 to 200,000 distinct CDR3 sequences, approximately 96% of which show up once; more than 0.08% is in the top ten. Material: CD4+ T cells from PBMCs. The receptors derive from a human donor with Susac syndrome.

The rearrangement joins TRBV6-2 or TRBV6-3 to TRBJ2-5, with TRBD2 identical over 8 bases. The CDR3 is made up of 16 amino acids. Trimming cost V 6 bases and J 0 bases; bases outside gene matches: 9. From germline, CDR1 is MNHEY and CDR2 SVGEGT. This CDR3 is CASSAPQRGHQETQYF. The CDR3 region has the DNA TGTGCCAGCAGCGCACCTCAGCGGGGGCACCAAGAGACCCAGTACTTC.

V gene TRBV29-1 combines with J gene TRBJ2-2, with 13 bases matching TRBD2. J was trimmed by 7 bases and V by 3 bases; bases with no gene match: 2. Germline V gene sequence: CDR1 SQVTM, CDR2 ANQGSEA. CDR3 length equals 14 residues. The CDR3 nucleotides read TGCAGCGTTGAGGGACTAGCGGGAATCGGGGAGCTGTTTTTT. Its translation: CSVEGLAGIGELFF.

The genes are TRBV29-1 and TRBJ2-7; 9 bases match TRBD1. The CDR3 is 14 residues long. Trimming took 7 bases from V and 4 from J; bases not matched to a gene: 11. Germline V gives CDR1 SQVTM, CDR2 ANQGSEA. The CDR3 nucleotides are TGCAGCGGAAGTACAGGGGGCGGAGGGTACGAGCAGTACTTC. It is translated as CSGSTGGGGYEQYF.

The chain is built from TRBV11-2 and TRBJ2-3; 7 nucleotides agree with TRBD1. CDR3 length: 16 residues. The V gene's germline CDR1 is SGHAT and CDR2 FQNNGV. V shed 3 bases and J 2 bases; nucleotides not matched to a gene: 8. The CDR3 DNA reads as TGTGCCAGCAGCTTCGCACCGGGACAGAACACAGATACGCAGTATTTT. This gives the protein CASSFAPGQNTDTQYF.

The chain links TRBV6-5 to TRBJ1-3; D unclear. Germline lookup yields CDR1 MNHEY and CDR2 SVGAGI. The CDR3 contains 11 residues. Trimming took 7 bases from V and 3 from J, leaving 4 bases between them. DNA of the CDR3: TGTGCCAGCAAACGTGGAAACACCATATATTTT. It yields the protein CASKRGNTIYF.

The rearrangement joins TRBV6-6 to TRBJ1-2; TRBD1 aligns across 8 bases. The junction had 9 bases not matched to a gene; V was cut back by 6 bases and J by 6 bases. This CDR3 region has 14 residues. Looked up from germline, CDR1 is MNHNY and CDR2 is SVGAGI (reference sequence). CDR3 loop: CASSLRQGWNGYTF. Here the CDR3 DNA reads TGTGCCAGCAGCCTCCGACAGGGGTGGAATGGCTACACCTTC.

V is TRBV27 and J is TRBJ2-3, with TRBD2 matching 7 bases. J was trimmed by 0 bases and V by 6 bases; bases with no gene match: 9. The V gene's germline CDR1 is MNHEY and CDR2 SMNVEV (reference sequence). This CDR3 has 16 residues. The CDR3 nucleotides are TGTGCCAGCAGCCTAGGTAGCGGGCCTAGCACAGATACGCAGTATTTT. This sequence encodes CASSLGSGPSTDTQYF.

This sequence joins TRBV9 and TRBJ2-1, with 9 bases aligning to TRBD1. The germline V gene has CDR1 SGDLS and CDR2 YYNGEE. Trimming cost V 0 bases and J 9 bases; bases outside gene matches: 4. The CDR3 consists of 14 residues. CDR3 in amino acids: CASSVEETGGEQFF. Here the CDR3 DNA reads TGTGCCAGCAGCGTAGAGGAGACAGGGGGTGAGCAGTTCTTC.

The CDR3 spells CASSFPGAGYEQYF. The CDR3, as DNA: TGTGCCAGCAGTTTCCCCGGGGCCGGCTACGAGCAGTACTTC. This chain uses TRBV12-3 or TRBV12-4 with TRBJ2-7; the D call may be TRBD1 or TRBD2 (5 bases each). The CDR3 loop spans 14 amino acids. V gave up 3 bases and J gave up 3 bases, with 12 bases separating them.

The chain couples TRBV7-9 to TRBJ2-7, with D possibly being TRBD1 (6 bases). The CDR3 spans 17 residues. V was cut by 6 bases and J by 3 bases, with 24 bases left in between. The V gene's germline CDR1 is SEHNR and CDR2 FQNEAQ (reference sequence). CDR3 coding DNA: TGTGCCAGCAGTCTCAGGGGCGGTCCAGCCGAATACTACGAGCAGTACTTC. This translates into CASSLRGGPAEYYEQYF. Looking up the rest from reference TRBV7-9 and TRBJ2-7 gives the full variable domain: DTGVSQNPRHKITKRGQNVTFRCDPISEHNRLYWYRQTLGQGPEFLTYFQNEAQLEKSRLLSDRFSAERPKGSFSTLEIQRTEQGDSAMYLCASSLRGGPAEYYEQYFGPGTRLTVT.

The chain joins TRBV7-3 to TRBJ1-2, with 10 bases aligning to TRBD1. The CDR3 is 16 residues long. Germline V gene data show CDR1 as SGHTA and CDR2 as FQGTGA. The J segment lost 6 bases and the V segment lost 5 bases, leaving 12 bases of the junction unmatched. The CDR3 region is CASSLTGTGAIDGYTF. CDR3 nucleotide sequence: TGTGCCAGCAGCCTCACCGGGACAGGGGCAATAGATGGCTACACCTTC.

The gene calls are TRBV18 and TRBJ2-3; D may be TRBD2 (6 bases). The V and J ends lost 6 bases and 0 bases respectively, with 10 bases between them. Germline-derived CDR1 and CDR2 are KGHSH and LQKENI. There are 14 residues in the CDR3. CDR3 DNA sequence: TGTGCCAGCTCGAACGGGGGTAGCACAGATACGCAGTATTTT. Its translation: CASSNGGSTDTQYF.

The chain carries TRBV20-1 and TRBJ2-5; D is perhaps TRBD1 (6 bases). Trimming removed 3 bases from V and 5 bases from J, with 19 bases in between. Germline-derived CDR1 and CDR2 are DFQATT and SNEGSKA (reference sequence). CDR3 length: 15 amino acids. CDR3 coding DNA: TGCAGTGCTAGGGACGGCCGACTGAGGGGGGAGACCCAGTACTTC. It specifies CSARDGRLRGETQYF.

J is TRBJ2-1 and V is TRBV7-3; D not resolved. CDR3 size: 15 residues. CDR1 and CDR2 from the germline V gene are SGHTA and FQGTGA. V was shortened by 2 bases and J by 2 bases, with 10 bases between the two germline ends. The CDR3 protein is CASSLQDAPYNEQFF. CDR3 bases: TGTGCCAGCAGCTTACAGGACGCACCCTACAATGAGCAGTTCTTC. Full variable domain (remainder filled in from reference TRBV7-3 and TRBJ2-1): GAGVSQTPSNKVTEKGKYVELRCDPISGHTALYWYRQSLGQGPEFLIYFQGTGAADDSGLPNDRFFAVRPEGSVSTLKIQRTERGDSAVYLCASSLQDAPYNEQFFGPGTRLTVL.

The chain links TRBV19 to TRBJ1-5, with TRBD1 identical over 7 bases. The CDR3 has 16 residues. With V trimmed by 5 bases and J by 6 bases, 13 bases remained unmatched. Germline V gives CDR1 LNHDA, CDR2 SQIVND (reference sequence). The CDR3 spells CASSRQGISASQPQHF. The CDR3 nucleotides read TGTGCCAGTAGTCGACAGGGTATCTCTGCAAGTCAGCCCCAGCATTTT.

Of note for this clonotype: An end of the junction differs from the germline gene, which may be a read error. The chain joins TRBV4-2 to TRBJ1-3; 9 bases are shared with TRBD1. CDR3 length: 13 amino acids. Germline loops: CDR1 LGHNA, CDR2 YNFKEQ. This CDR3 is CASGQQGANTIYF. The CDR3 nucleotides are TGTGCCAGCGGCCAACAGGGGGCAAACACCATATATTTT.

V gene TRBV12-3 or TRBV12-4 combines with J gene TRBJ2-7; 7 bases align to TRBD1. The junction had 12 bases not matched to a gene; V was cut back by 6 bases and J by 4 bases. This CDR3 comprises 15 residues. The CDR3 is CASSTTGDSAYEQYF. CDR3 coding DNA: TGTGCCAGCAGCACTACCGGGGACAGCGCTTACGAGCAGTACTTC.

CDR3 residues: CASSLSGDSSYNEQFF. The CDR3 region has the DNA TGCGCCAGCAGCTTGTCAGGGGACAGCTCCTACAATGAGCAGTTCTTC. J is TRBJ2-1 and V is TRBV5-1; the match to TRBD1 covers 7 bases. The length of the CDR3 is 16 residues. J was trimmed by 0 bases and V by 1 base; bases with no gene match: 4. Germline V lookup: CDR1 SGHRS, CDR2 YFSETQ.

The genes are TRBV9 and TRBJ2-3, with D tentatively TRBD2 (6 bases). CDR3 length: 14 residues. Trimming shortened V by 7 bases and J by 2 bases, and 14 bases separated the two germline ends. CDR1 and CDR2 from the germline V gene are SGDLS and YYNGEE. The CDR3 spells CASGHGGTTDTQYF. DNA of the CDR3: TGTGCCAGCGGCCACGGGGGAACCACAGATACGCAGTATTTT.